What follows describes a single T cell receptor (beta chain). Its specificity is not known. The CDR3 contains 13 residues. The V end was cut by 8 bases, the J end by 10 bases, with 17 bases between. Extraction yielded at least 6 micrograms of total RNA per sample. The data were taken from a study of blood T cells in healthy people across ages. Findings and limits, study-wide: In older individuals, TCR beta diversity per million T cells was lower, falling roughly linearly with age. Aged donors had fewer naive CD4+ cells and lower diversity than long-lived donors.

With a J-beta primer mix and a sample-barcoded 5' primer, a second PCR ran 7 to 11 cycles. TCRdb passed the 5' RACE reads through MiXCR, listing each CDR3 protein once. The table records 800,000 or so distinct CDR3 sequences, 20% to 25% of them present only once. This same sample was also part of a study on T cells of mothers and their children. That report notes: Thymic selection, a shaping force on TCR recombination output, acts similarly in related and unrelated pairs.

The receptor comes from a boy aged 10-17 years in good health. This rearrangement joins TRBV12-3 or TRBV12-4 to TRBJ1-4; weak D call: TRBD1 (5 bases). Sequencing was performed on blood. The CDR3: CASGTDEAGKLFF. The CDR3 DNA sequence: TGTGCCAGCGGGACCGACGAGGCTGGAAAACTGTTTTTT.